Below are 5 T cell receptor beta chains sequenced from a single sample in a study of response to subunit inactivated influenza vaccine. TCRdb used MiXCR to reprocess the RT-PCR reads, holding one entry per CDR3 protein. The table lists about 170,000 distinct CDR3 sequences, roughly 12% of them singletons. The data also belong to a second study, concerning T cells expressing NK-cell markers. That source reports: The TCR beta cDNA came from 5'RACE template switching with UMIs.

The source was CD8+ T cells sorted from PBMCs, collected 11 to 12 days after vaccination. Receptors were obtained from a man aged 50 to 59 who received an inactivated influenza vaccine.

The chain is built from TRBV7-8 and TRBJ2-5; D may be TRBD2 (5 bases). The CDR3 is 16 amino acids. Germline-derived CDR1 and CDR2 are SGHVS and FQNEAQ. Trimming pared 8 bases from V and 5 bases from J, leaving 24 bases between. The CDR3 spells CASGPGERGLLETQYF. The CDR3 DNA reads TGTGCCAGCGGCCCCGGGGAGCGCGGCCTTCTCGAGACCCAGTACTTC.

In this sample, this clonotype turned up many times. The chain uses TRBV12-3 or TRBV12-4 and TRBJ2-1, with D unresolved. The CDR3 extends over 13 amino acids. Trimming cost V 2 bases and J 5 bases, with 7 bases left between them. Here the CDR3 reads CASSLSWNNEQFF. CDR3 DNA sequence: TGTGCCAGCAGTTTATCTTGGAACAATGAGCAGTTCTTC.

The chain joins TRBV3-1 to TRBJ2-3, with D possibly matching TRBD2 (6 bases). From germline, CDR1 is LGHDT and CDR2 YNNKEL (reference sequence). The CDR3 consists of 15 residues. The V and J ends lost 4 bases and 3 bases respectively, with 14 bases between them. The CDR3 nucleotides read TGTGCCAGCAGCCCATACCTAGGGACTACAGATACGCAGTATTTT. Its protein product is CASSPYLGTTDTQYF.

This clonotype has only a few counts. V gene TRBV15 combines with J gene TRBJ2-5, with D perhaps TRBD2 (5 bases). The CDR3 totals 15 residues. V lost 7 bases to trimming and J lost 5 bases, with 20 bases between them. Germline loops: CDR1 LNHNV, CDR2 YYDKDF (reference sequence). CDR3 region: CATTMDLYGMETQYF. DNA of the CDR3: TGTGCCACCACCATGGACTTATATGGGATGGAGACCCAGTACTTC.

This clonotype was counted ten times or more. The chain carries TRBV7-9 and TRBJ2-1, with a possible D match to TRBD2 (6 bases). CDR1 and CDR2 from the germline V gene are SEHNR and FQNEAQ (reference sequence). The CDR3 loop spans 16 amino acids. Trimming removed 0 bases at V and 7 bases at J, with 16 bases between. CDR3 amino acids: CASSLASGQRRNEQFF. CDR3 coding DNA: TGTGCCAGCAGCTTAGCCAGCGGGCAGCGTAGAAATGAGCAGTTCTTC.